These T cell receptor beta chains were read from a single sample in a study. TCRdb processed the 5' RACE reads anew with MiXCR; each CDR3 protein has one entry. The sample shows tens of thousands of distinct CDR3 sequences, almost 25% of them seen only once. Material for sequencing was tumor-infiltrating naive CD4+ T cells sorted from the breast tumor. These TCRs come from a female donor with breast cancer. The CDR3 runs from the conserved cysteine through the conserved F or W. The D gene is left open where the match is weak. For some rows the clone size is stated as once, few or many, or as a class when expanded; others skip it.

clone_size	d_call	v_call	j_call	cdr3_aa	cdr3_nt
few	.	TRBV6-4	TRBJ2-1	CASSKGRGSSSYNEQFF	TGTGCCAGCAGTAAGGGTCGCGGATCGAGCTCCTACAATGAGCAGTTCTTC
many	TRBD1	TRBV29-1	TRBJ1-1	CSVGDRGNTEAFF	TGCAGCGTTGGGGACAGGGGTAACACTGAAGCTTTCTTT
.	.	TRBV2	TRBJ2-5	CASRGRTTGETQYF	TGTGCCAGCAGAGGACGTACTACCGGGGAGACCCAGTACTTC
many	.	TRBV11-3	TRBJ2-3	CASSRRSDTQYF	TGTGCCAGCAGCCGGAGGTCAGATACGCAGTATTTT
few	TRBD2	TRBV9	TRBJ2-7	CASSVDLAGEHEQYF	TGTGCCAGCAGCGTAGATCTAGCGGGAGAACACGAGCAGTACTTC
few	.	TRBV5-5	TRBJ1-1	CASSREANQNTEAFF	TGTGCCAGCAGCCGAGAGGCCAACCAGAACACTGAAGCTTTCTTT
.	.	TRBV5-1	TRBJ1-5	CASSPGRGNQPQHF	TGCGCCAGCAGCCCCGGGAGGGGCAATCAGCCCCAGCATTTT
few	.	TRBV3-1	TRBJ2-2	CASSKAAGELFF	TGTGCCAGCAGCAAGGCCGCCGGGGAGCTGTTTTTT
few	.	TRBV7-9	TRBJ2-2	CASSLLTKNTGELFF	TGTGCCAGCAGCTTACTTACAAAAAACACCGGGGAGCTGTTTTTT
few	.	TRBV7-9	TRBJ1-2	CASRPNLDRLDAYGYTF	TGTGCCAGCAGGCCCAACCTGGACAGACTCGACGCCTATGGCTACACCTTC
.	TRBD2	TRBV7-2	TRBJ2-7	CASSLVRGRGEQYF	TGTGCCAGCAGCTTAGTACGCGGGAGGGGCGAGCAGTACTTC
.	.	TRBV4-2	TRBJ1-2	CASSRRQASNYGYTF	TGTGCCAGCAGCCGCAGACAGGCCTCCAACTATGGCTACACCTTC
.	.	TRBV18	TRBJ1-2	CASSPRGPGTDYGYTF	TGTGCCAGCTCACCACGAGGGCCGGGGACGGACTATGGCTACACCTTC
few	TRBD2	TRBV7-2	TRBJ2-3	CASSLREEDTQYF	TGTGCCAGCAGCTTGCGGGAGGAAGATACGCAGTATTTT
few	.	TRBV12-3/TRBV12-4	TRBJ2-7	CASSLDRVGEQYF	TGTGCCAGCAGTTTAGACAGGGTGGGTGAGCAGTACTTC
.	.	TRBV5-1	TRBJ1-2	CASSLDTGAGGYTF	TGCGCCAGCAGCTTGGATACGGGGGCGGGAGGCTACACCTTC
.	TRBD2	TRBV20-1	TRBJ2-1	CSLAGVHEQFF	TGCAGCCTAGCGGGGGTCCATGAGCAGTTCTTC
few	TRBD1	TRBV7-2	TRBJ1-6	CASSFRQGINSPLHF	TGTGCCAGCAGCTTTCGACAGGGTATCAATTCACCCCTCCACTTT
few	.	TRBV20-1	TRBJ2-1	CSAELVSDNEQFF	TGCAGTGCTGAACTAGTGTCCGATAATGAGCAGTTCTTC
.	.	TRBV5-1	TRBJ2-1	CASALTAGRYNEQFF	TGCGCCAGCGCCTTAACAGCGGGCCGATACAATGAGCAGTTCTTC
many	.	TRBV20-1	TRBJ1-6	CSARDLGRGNSPLHF	TGCAGTGCTAGAGATTTGGGACGGGGAAATTCACCCCTCCACTTT
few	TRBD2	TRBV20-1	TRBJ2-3	CSATSGAGGPTDTQYF	TGCAGTGCTACCTCGGGGGCGGGAGGGCCGACAGATACGCAGTATTTT
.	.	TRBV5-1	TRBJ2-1	CASSLASVALYNEQFF	TGCGCCAGCAGCTTGGCGTCGGTAGCGCTTTACAATGAGCAGTTCTTC
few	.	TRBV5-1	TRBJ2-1	CASSLDRNEQFF	TGCGCCAGCAGCTTGGATAGGAATGAGCAGTTCTTC
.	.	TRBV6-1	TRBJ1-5	CASSEATGLQPQHF	TGTGCCAGCAGTGAAGCGACAGGCCTTCAGCCCCAGCATTTT
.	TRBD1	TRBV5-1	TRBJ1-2	CASSITGDYGYTF	TGCGCCAGCAGCATTACAGGGGACTATGGCTACACCTTC
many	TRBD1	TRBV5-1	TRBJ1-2	CASSNDRGQDGYTF	TGCGCCAGCAGCAACGACAGGGGGCAAGATGGCTACACCTTC
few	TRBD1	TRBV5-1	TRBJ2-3	CASSSGTGSTDTQYF	TGCGCCAGCAGCTCAGGGACAGGAAGCACAGATACGCAGTATTTT